The rows below give T cell receptor beta chains drawn from one sample of a study of blood T cell repertoires in COVID-19. TCRdb keeps only in-frame clones here, not all; method: immunoSEQ multiplex PCR. The data hold roughly 60,000 clones, with more than 65% observed a single time. What was sequenced was peripheral blood. These receptors were obtained from a human donor in a cohort sampled during active COVID-19. The CDR3 runs from the conserved cysteine through the conserved F or W. The D gene is left open where the match is weak. For some rows the clone size is stated as once, few or many, or as a class when expanded; others skip it.

TRBV5-1	once	.	TRBJ2-2	CASSLGEVPTGELFF	TGCGCCAGCAGCTTGGGTGAGGTCCCGACCGGGGAGCTGTTTTTT
TRBV7-9	.	.	TRBJ2-7	CASSAGQAEDEQYF	TGTGCCAGCAGCGCCGGGCAGGCGGAGGACGAGCAGTACTTC
TRBV4-1	once	.	TRBJ2-1	CASSQVDLVIAGEQFF	TGCGCCAGCAGCCAAGTCGACCTGGTCATTGCGGGTGAGCAGTTCTTC
TRBV30	.	.	TRBJ1-3	CAWMWGRGKDTIYF	TGTGCCTGGATGTGGGGGCGCGGAAAAGACACCATATATTTT
TRBV4-1	.	TRBD1	TRBJ1-5	CASSHFGTGRYRDQPQHF	TGCGCCAGCAGCCACTTCGGGACAGGGCGGTATCGGGATCAGCCCCAGCATTTT
TRBV3-1/TRBV3-2	.	.	TRBJ2-3	CASSQATGRTDTQYF	TGTGCCAGCAGCCAAGCCACAGGAAGAACAGATACGCAGTATTTT
TRBV19	.	TRBD1	TRBJ1-2	CASRRDREDGYTF	TGTGCCAGTAGGCGGGACAGGGAAGATGGCTACACCTTC
TRBV11-3	.	TRBD1	TRBJ2-1	CASDGTAYNEQFF	TGTGCCAGCGACGGGACAGCGTACAATGAGCAGTTCTTC
TRBV4-1	.	TRBD2	TRBJ2-2	CASRPSLAGVTGELFF	TGCGCCAGCAGGCCAAGTTTAGCGGGAGTTACCGGGGAGCTGTTTTTT
TRBV10-3	.	TRBD1	TRBJ1-1	CAISERGDRNTEAFF	TGTGCCATCAGTGAGAGGGGGGACAGGAACACTGAAGCTTTCTTT
TRBV19	.	TRBD2	TRBJ2-2	CASSPLSGRHAPGELFF	TGTGCCAGTAGTCCTCTTAGCGGGAGACACGCCCCGGGGGAGCTGTTTTTT
TRBV3-1/TRBV3-2	.	.	TRBJ1-3	CASSQDLTAGGNTIYF	TGTGCCAGCAGCCAAGATCTAACGGCAGGGGGAAACACCATATATTTT
TRBV5-1	few	.	TRBJ1-5	CASSPTGYSNQPQHF	TGCGCCAGCAGCCCGACGGGGTATAGCAATCAGCCCCAGCATTTT
TRBV27	.	TRBD2	TRBJ2-2	CASSLEREGYTGELFF	TGTGCCAGCAGTCTCGAGCGGGAGGGGTACACCGGGGAGCTGTTTTTT
TRBV27	many	.	TRBJ2-7	CASSLIGTTLYEQYF	TGTGCCAGCAGTTTAATCGGGACAACCCTCTACGAGCAGTACTTC
TRBV11-2	.	TRBD1	TRBJ1-2	CASSSRTGGSNYGYTF	TGTGCCAGCAGCTCGAGGACAGGGGGCTCTAACTATGGCTACACCTTC
TRBV9	.	TRBD2	TRBJ2-1	CASSVEREVTYNEQFF	TGTGCCAGCAGCGTAGAGCGGGAGGTCACTTACAATGAGCAGTTCTTC
TRBV5-4	once	.	TRBJ1-2	CASSSPGRGDYGYTF	TGTGCCAGCAGCTCCCCCGGGAGGGGAGACTATGGCTACACCTTC
TRBV2	.	.	TRBJ1-2	CASSEARSFYGYTF	TGTGCCAGCAGTGAAGCGCGGAGCTTCTATGGCTACACCTTC
TRBV5-4	.	.	TRBJ2-7	CASSLRGNSYEQYF	TGTGCCAGCAGCTTGCGGGGGAACTCCTACGAGCAGTACTTC
TRBV6-2/TRBV6-3	once	.	TRBJ1-1	CASSYSIGAGTEAFF	TGTGCCAGCAGTTACTCGATAGGGGCGGGGACTGAAGCTTTCTTT
TRBV7-9	.	TRBD2	TRBJ2-1	CASSLTSGLYNEQFF	TGTGCCAGCAGCTTGACTAGCGGGCTCTACAATGAGCAGTTCTTC
TRBV2	few	TRBD2	TRBJ2-3	CASSVAGAGTQYF	TGTGCCAGCAGTGTAGCGGGAGCGGGTACGCAGTATTTT
TRBV7-2	few	TRBD2	TRBJ2-3	CASSLIPSGGLWGTDTQYF	TGTGCCAGCAGCTTAATCCCTAGCGGGGGGCTTTGGGGCACAGATACGCAGTATTTT
TRBV7-2	.	TRBD2	TRBJ2-5	CASSLAGLAGGPGAQYF	TGTGCCAGCAGCTTAGCTGGACTAGCGGGGGGCCCGGGGGCCCAGTACTTC
TRBV9	.	.	TRBJ1-5	CASSTLGGQPQHF	TGTGCCAGCAGTACCCTAGGTGGACAGCCCCAGCATTTT
TRBV27	few	.	TRBJ1-6	CASSLVQNNSPLHF	TGTGCCAGCAGTTTAGTGCAGAATAATTCACCCCTCCACTTT
TRBV5-1	.	TRBD1	TRBJ1-1	CASSLRTGNTEAFF	TGCGCCAGCAGCTTGAGGACAGGGAACACTGAAGCTTTCTTT
TRBV9	.	TRBD2	TRBJ2-5	CASSVGNSGRQETQYF	TGTGCCAGCAGCGTAGGAAATAGCGGGAGACAAGAGACCCAGTACTTC
TRBV7-2	.	.	TRBJ1-5	CASSLAPGNNQPQHF	TGTGCCAGCAGCTTAGCGCCCGGGAACAATCAGCCCCAGCATTTT
TRBV24-1	few	TRBD1	TRBJ1-2	CATSESGQGGYTF	TGTGCCACCAGTGAATCTGGACAGGGTGGCTACACCTTC
TRBV7-8	few	.	TRBJ1-1	CASSTDSNTEAFF	TGTGCCAGCAGCACGGACAGCAACACTGAAGCTTTCTTT
TRBV9	.	.	TRBJ1-1	CASSVAGLNTEAFF	TGTGCCAGCAGCGTAGCTGGGCTGAACACTGAAGCTTTCTTT
TRBV9	.	TRBD1	TRBJ2-7	CASSVGQGAYEQYF	TGTGCCAGCAGCGTAGGACAGGGAGCGTACGAGCAGTACTTC
TRBV11-3	once	TRBD2	TRBJ2-1	CASSPGGGGPLSSYNEQFF	TGTGCCAGCAGCCCGGGGGGCGGGGGGCCACTTAGCTCCTACAATGAGCAGTTCTTC
TRBV3-1/TRBV3-2	.	.	TRBJ2-1	CASSHPSSYNEQFF	TGTGCCAGCAGCCACCCCAGCTCCTACAATGAGCAGTTCTTC
TRBV7-2	.	TRBD2	TRBJ2-2	CASSLYGRDTGELFF	TGTGCCAGCAGCTTATACGGGAGGGACACCGGGGAGCTGTTTTTT
TRBV2	once	TRBD1	TRBJ1-6	CASSGGQGFFSPLHF	TGTGCCAGCAGTGGGGGACAGGGCTTTTTTTCACCCCTCCACTTT
TRBV27	.	TRBD1	TRBJ1-4	CASSLSPGRTGGSGELFF	TGTGCCAGCAGTTTATCCCCCGGCAGGACAGGGGGTTCCGGGGAACTGTTTTTT
TRBV5-6	.	.	TRBJ1-6	CASSSPSSNSPLHF	TGTGCCAGCAGCTCCCCGTCCTCTAATTCACCCCTCCACTTT
TRBV3-1/TRBV3-2	.	.	TRBJ1-2	CASSQATARYGYTF	TGTGCCAGCAGCCAAGCAACTGCACGCTATGGCTACACCTTC
TRBV7-6	.	.	TRBJ2-3	CASSSRIPNSRVRGDTQYF	TGTGCCAGCAGTTCCCGCATCCCCAATTCCAGGGTTAGGGGAGATACGCAGTATTTT
TRBV5-5	few	TRBD2	TRBJ2-7	CASSTGLAVTYEQYF	TGTGCCAGCAGCACCGGACTAGCCGTAACCTACGAGCAGTACTTC
TRBV9	.	.	TRBJ1-2	CASSGHAGAANYGYTF	TGTGCCAGCAGCGGACATGCAGGGGCGGCTAACTATGGCTACACCTTC
TRBV6-2/TRBV6-3	.	.	TRBJ1-5	CASSYGAGNQPQHF	TGTGCCAGCAGTTACGGGGCAGGCAATCAGCCCCAGCATTTT
TRBV4-1	.	TRBD1	TRBJ1-1	CASSQPGTGPEAFF	TGCGCCAGCAGCCAACCCGGGACAGGGCCTGAAGCTTTCTTT
TRBV27	.	TRBD1	TRBJ1-2	CASRETDRANYGYTF	TGTGCCAGCAGGGAGACGGACAGGGCTAACTATGGCTACACCTTC
TRBV5-5	.	TRBD1	TRBJ1-4	CASSIKDRLKLFF	TGTGCCAGCAGCATAAAGGACAGGTTAAAACTGTTTTTT
TRBV5-6	medium-sized	TRBD1	TRBJ1-2	CASSSGQSYGYTF	TGTGCCAGCAGCTCGGGACAGTCGTATGGCTACACCTTC
TRBV5-1	.	.	TRBJ1-3	CASSFGGNTAPLGNTIYF	TGCGCCAGCAGCTTTGGGGGGAACACGGCGCCATTAGGAAACACCATATATTTT
TRBV6-5	.	.	TRBJ1-5	CASIGAGSNQPQHF	TGTGCCAGCATAGGGGCGGGAAGCAATCAGCCCCAGCATTTT
TRBV13	.	.	TRBJ1-4	CASRQGGNEKLFF	TGTGCCAGCAGACAGGGTGGAAATGAAAAACTGTTTTTT
TRBV5-6	.	TRBD1	TRBJ1-6	CASSFGRGLNNSPLHF	TGTGCCAGCAGCTTCGGCAGGGGGCTAAATAATTCACCCCTCCACTTT
TRBV18	.	TRBD1	TRBJ1-5	CASSPLGTGVNQPQHF	TGTGCCAGCTCACCGCTGGGGACAGGGGTAAATCAGCCCCAGCATTTT